One and the same sample provided the 30 T cell receptor beta chains below, sequenced in a study of T cell changes during pregnancy in multiple sclerosis. Profiling relied on immunoSEQ multiplex PCR, and the TCRdb table lists in-frame clones only, not all of them. This table has about 79,000 clones, approximately 92% appearing once. The material was peripheral blood, obtained in the second trimester of pregnancy. Every receptor here comes from a female donor in good health, enrolled as a control in a pregnancy study.

This clone was observed a single time. The chain joins TRBV6-1 to TRBJ1-5, with a tentative D call TRBD1 (5 bases). Germline CDR1 is MNHNS and CDR2 is SASEGT. V was pared by 4 bases and J by 7 bases, with 20 bases between. This CDR3 is built from 16 residues. CDR3 nucleotide sequence: TGTGCCAGCAGTGCTGAGCCGCTCCAGGGAAGCCAGCCCCAGCATTTT. Translated: CASSAEPLQGSQPQHF.

The chain joins TRBV29-1 to TRBJ2-2; tentatively, D is TRBD1 (8 bases). V was trimmed by 5 bases and J by 5 bases, leaving 21 bases between them. Germline V CDR1 and CDR2: SQVTM, ANQGSEA. This CDR3 comprises 16 residues. The CDR3 loop reads CSVSGTGPRSTGELFF. As DNA, the CDR3 is TGCAGCGTTAGCGGGACAGGCCCTCGCTCGACCGGGGAGCTGTTTTTT.

The V call is TRBV9, the J call TRBJ1-2; TRBD1 might be the D (5 bases). V was cut by 4 bases and J by 5 bases, with 9 bases left in between. CDR1 SGDLS and CDR2 YYNGEE come from the germline V gene. This CDR3 is 12 amino acids long. The CDR3 DNA follows: TGTGCCAGCAGCTCTAGGGGATATGGCTACACCTTC. It translates to CASSSRGYGYTF.

CDR3: CASSLSQGNTEAFF. The CDR3 nucleotides are TGTGCCAGCAGCTTAAGTCAGGGGAACACTGAAGCTTTCTTT. This rearrangement joins TRBV7-9 to TRBJ1-1; tentative D call: TRBD1 (5 bases). The CDR3 has 14 amino acids. Between the trimmed V and J ends, which lost 2 bases and 1 base, there was a span of 8 bases. CDR1 and CDR2 (germline): SEHNR, FQNEAQ (reference sequence).

The DNA of the CDR3 is TGTGCCAGCAGAGCGGGGCTCACTACCTACGAGCAGTACTTC. Its translation is CASRAGLTTYEQYF. The chain uses TRBV6-1 and TRBJ2-7; 7 nucleotides agree with TRBD2. Germline lookup yields CDR1 MNHNS and CDR2 SASEGT. The junction had 7 bases not matched to a gene; V was cut back by 6 bases and J by 2 bases. This CDR3 is 14 amino acids long.

This clone has a handful of counts. This chain uses TRBV19 with TRBJ1-1; D is possibly TRBD1 (6 bases). Trimming stripped 1 base from V and 3 bases from J, with 12 bases between. The CDR3 has 15 residues. Looked up from germline, CDR1 is LNHDA and CDR2 is SQIVND (reference sequence). CDR3: CASSIGNRDDTEAFF. The CDR3 nucleotides read TGTGCCAGTAGTATAGGTAACAGGGATGACACTGAAGCTTTCTTT.

The V call is TRBV6-5, the J call TRBJ1-1, with D hard to call. This CDR3 is 13 amino acids long. V lost 0 bases to trimming and J lost 4 bases, with 6 bases between them. Germline CDR1 MNHEY, CDR2 SVGAGI. CDR3 in amino acids: CASSYSRSTEAFF. The CDR3, as DNA: TGTGCCAGCAGTTACTCGAGAAGCACTGAAGCTTTCTTT.

The chain couples TRBV7-8 to TRBJ2-3, with D perhaps TRBD1 (6 bases). V was cut by 5 bases and J by 1 base, with 13 bases left in between. Germline loops: CDR1 SGHVS, CDR2 FQNEAQ. The CDR3 has 15 amino acids. The CDR3 DNA follows: TGTGCCAGCAGCGCAGTAGGGGGTCGCACAGATACGCAGTATTTT. This codes for CASSAVGGRTDTQYF. The full variable domain, in which reference TRBV7-8 and TRBJ2-3 provide the parts outside the CDR3, is GAGVSQSPRYKVAKRGQDVALRCDPISGHVSLFWYQQALGQGPEFLTYFQNEAQLDKSGLPSDRFFAERPEGSVSTLKIQRTQQEDSAVYLCASSAVGGRTDTQYFGPGTRLTVL.

The rearrangement uses TRBV27 and TRBJ1-6; 11 nucleotides align to TRBD1. The junction had 7 bases not matched to a gene; V was cut back by 6 bases and J by 9 bases. The length of the CDR3 is 15 residues. CDR1 is MNHEY and CDR2 is SMNVEV in the germline V gene (reference sequence). The CDR3 spells CASRGQGVGFSPLHF. CDR3 nucleotides: TGTGCCAGCAGGGGACAGGGGGTCGGCTTTTCACCCCTCCACTTT.

The rearrangement uses TRBV7-6 and TRBJ1-2; D possibly corresponds to TRBD1 (5 bases). Trimming shortened V by 0 bases and J by 5 bases, and 16 bases separated the two germline ends. This CDR3 is 16 amino acids long. The germline gives CDR1 SGHVS, CDR2 FNYEAQ. CDR3 sequence reads: CASSLAPRAESYGYTF. DNA for the CDR3: TGTGCCAGCAGCTTAGCCCCCAGGGCTGAGTCATATGGCTACACCTTC.

This clone was counted between two and nine times. In DNA form, the CDR3 reads TGTGCCAGCGGGGACAGGGTGGTCTATGGCTACACCTTC. It specifies CASGDRVVYGYTF. The V gene is TRBV6-1, the J gene TRBJ1-2; 9 nucleotides line up with TRBD1. This CDR3 spans 13 amino acids. Per the germline V gene, CDR1 is MNHNS and CDR2 is SASEGT. The ends lost 8 bases at V and 4 bases at J; junction bases unmatched: 5.

The J gene is TRBJ1-1, the V gene TRBV6-5, with TRBD1 matching over 7 bases. The ends lost 4 bases at V and 5 bases at J; junction bases unmatched: 7. This CDR3 region has 14 residues. Germline CDR1 reads MNHEY; CDR2 reads SVGAGI. The DNA of the CDR3 is TGTGCCAGCAGTTGGACAGGAGGAGGTACTGAAGCTTTCTTT. Translated, it gives CASSWTGGGTEAFF.

This clone was counted a single time. The chain combines TRBV7-9 with TRBJ2-3; D is uncertain. The V gene lost 6 bases and the J gene lost 1 base, with 11 bases spanning the gap. Germline CDR1 SEHNR, CDR2 FQNEAQ (reference sequence). This CDR3 spans 14 amino acids. The CDR3 region has the DNA TGTGCCAGCAGTCCCCTATCTGGCACAGATACGCAGTATTTT. Encoded protein: CASSPLSGTDTQYF.

The gene calls are TRBV6-5 and TRBJ2-2; D remains unclear. V lost 6 bases, J lost 7 bases, and 15 bases lay in between. The CDR3 runs to 14 residues. Germline-derived CDR1 and CDR2 are MNHEY and SVGAGI. The CDR3 DNA reads as TGTGCCAGCAGGCGGCCTCGACCGGGCGGGGAGCTGTTTTTT. This codes for CASRRPRPGGELFF.

This sequence joins TRBV4-1 and TRBJ2-7, with TRBD1 matching 9 bases. Germline V gives CDR1 MGHRA, CDR2 YSYEKL. Trimming removed 0 bases from V and 1 base from J; junction bases left unmatched: 4. There are 16 residues in the CDR3. The CDR3 nucleotides are TGCGCCAGCAGCCAAGATTGGGACAGGGCATCCTACGAGCAGTACTTC. It specifies CASSQDWDRASYEQYF.

The CDR3 DNA reads TGCGCCAGCAGCCCAGACCGGGACAGGCGAAACACCATATATTTT. It is translated as CASSPDRDRRNTIYF. The J gene is TRBJ1-3, the V gene TRBV4-3; 8 bases line up with TRBD1. Germline lookup yields CDR1 LGHNA and CDR2 YSLEER. Trimming took 4 bases from V and 5 from J; bases not matched to a gene: 7. This CDR3 contains 15 residues.

The chain links TRBV7-2 to TRBJ2-7, with a weak D call TRBD1 (5 bases). Germline V gene sequence: CDR1 SGHTA, CDR2 FQGNSA. V was shortened by 2 bases and J by 3 bases, with 14 bases between the two germline ends. The CDR3 has 15 amino acids. CDR3 sequence (DNA): TGTGCCAGCAGCTTATCGCAGGGTGTACTCTACGAGCAGTACTTC. Its translation is CASSLSQGVLYEQYF. Full variable domain (outside the CDR3, taken from reference TRBV7-2 and TRBJ2-7): GAGVSQSPSNKVTEKGKDVELRCDPISGHTALYWYRQSLGQGLEFLIYFQGNSAPDKSGLPSDRFSAERTGGSVSTLTIQRTQQEDSAVYLCASSLSQGVLYEQYFGPGTRLTVT.

This clone was counted once. This chain joins TRBV18 and TRBJ2-3, with 9 bases matching TRBD1. The trim removed 3 bases at V and 3 bases at J, leaving 10 bases unmatched. The CDR3 is made up of 17 amino acids. Germline V CDR1 and CDR2: KGHSH, LQKENI. CDR3 sequence: CASSPRPGQGRTDTQYF. CDR3 DNA: TGTGCCAGCTCACCCCGACCCGGACAGGGGAGGACAGATACGCAGTATTTT.

The DNA for the CDR3 is TGCGCCAGCAGTGAGTCGGCCTTCTATGGCTACACCTTC. It yields the protein CASSESAFYGYTF. This chain uses TRBV10-1 with TRBJ1-2; D gene uncertain. This CDR3 is built from 13 residues. The ends were cut back, 0 bases at V and 4 bases at J, with 6 bases in the middle. The V gene's germline CDR1 is WNHNN and CDR2 SYGVQD (reference sequence).

This clone was counted a single time. The V and J genes are TRBV4-1 and TRBJ2-7; D is perhaps TRBD2 (6 bases). In germline, CDR1 is MGHRA, CDR2 YSYEKL. The CDR3 totals 13 residues. The V end lost 2 bases, the J end lost 7 bases, and 12 bases lay between the germline ends. CDR3 protein: CASSQTGLREQYF. The DNA for the CDR3 is TGCGCCAGCAGCCAAACGGGACTTCGTGAGCAGTACTTC.

V and J are TRBV5-4 and TRBJ1-1, with 9 bases fitting TRBD1. Losses at the gene ends were 0 bases for V and 0 bases for J; bases not matched to a gene: 6. The CDR3 is 17 residues long. Germline values: CDR1 SGHNT, CDR2 YYREEE (reference sequence). As DNA, the CDR3 is TGTGCCAGCAGCTTGGGGGGGACAGGGTTGATGAACACTGAAGCTTTCTTT. Translating it yields CASSLGGTGLMNTEAFF.

The V and J genes are TRBV16 and TRBJ1-1; D is perhaps TRBD1 (5 bases). The ends were cut back, 2 bases at V and 1 base at J, with 11 bases in the middle. There are 15 residues in the CDR3. Looked up from germline, CDR1 is KGHSY and CDR2 is FQNENV. DNA of the CDR3: TGTGCCAGCAGCCAACGTACAGGATCGAACACTGAAGCTTTCTTT. Translation: CASSQRTGSNTEAFF.

This rearrangement joins TRBV10-3 to TRBJ2-5, with 8 bases matching TRBD1. The CDR3 runs to 14 residues. Per germline, CDR1 ENHRY and CDR2 SYGVKD. After removal of 10 bases from V and 4 bases from J, the junction contained 11 bases not matched to a gene. DNA for the CDR3: TGTGCCACCACCGGGACAGGAGAGGGAGAGACCCAGTACTTC. It codes for CATTGTGEGETQYF.

The CDR3 nucleotides read TGTGCCAGCAGAAGGACTAGCGGCTACACCGGGGAGCTGTTTTTT. Amino acid sequence: CASRRTSGYTGELFF. The chain employs TRBV2 and TRBJ2-2; 10 bases align to TRBD2. Germline trimming cut 6 bases from V and 3 bases from J; bases unmatched to any gene: 4. In germline, CDR1 is SNHLY, CDR2 FYNNEI. This CDR3 is built from 15 residues.

The genes are TRBV4-1 and TRBJ2-7; 12 bases are shared with TRBD1. This CDR3 is 15 amino acids long. Germline V gene sequence: CDR1 MGHRA, CDR2 YSYEKL. J was trimmed by 5 bases and V by 4 bases; bases with no gene match: 6. The CDR3 coding sequence is TGCGCCAGCAGCCGCACCGGGACAGGGGGCCACGAGCAGTACTTC. This codes for CASSRTGTGGHEQYF.

The chain combines TRBV11-2 with TRBJ1-2, with D unclear. Germline assignment: CDR1 SGHAT and CDR2 FQNNGV. V lost 1 base and J lost 4, with 7 bases in between. The length of the CDR3 is 13 residues. The CDR3 here is CASSLGEVYGYTF. The CDR3 coding sequence is TGTGCCAGCAGCTTAGGAGAGGTCTATGGCTACACCTTC. Supplemented by reference TRBV11-2 and TRBJ1-2, the full variable domain reads EAGVAQSPRYKIIEKRQSVAFWCNPISGHATLYWYQQILGQGPKLLIQFQNNGVVDDSQLPKDRFSAERLKGVDSTLKIQPAKLEDSAVYLCASSLGEVYGYTFGSGTRLTVV.

The gene calls are TRBV5-1 and TRBJ2-6; 7 bases agree with TRBD1. This CDR3 is 16 amino acids long. Germline V gene data show CDR1 as SGHRS and CDR2 as YFSETQ. Trimming at V came to 4 bases and at J to 0 bases, leaving 4 bases not matched to a gene. The CDR3 nucleotides read TGCGCCAGCAGCCTTACAGGGGACTCTGGGGCCAACGTCCTGACTTTC. Its protein is CASSLTGDSGANVLTF.

The V gene is TRBV27, the J gene TRBJ1-1; the D is unclear. Germline values: CDR1 MNHEY, CDR2 SMNVEV (reference sequence). V lost 3 bases and J 6 bases, leaving 5 bases between the germline ends. CDR3 length: 11 residues. The CDR3 region is CASSFGAEAFF. The DNA of the CDR3 is TGTGCCAGCAGTTTCGGGGCTGAAGCTTTCTTT.

The V and J genes are TRBV27 and TRBJ1-1; D remains ambiguous. Trimming pared 5 bases from V and 0 bases from J, leaving 10 bases between. Germline CDR1 and CDR2: MNHEY and SMNVEV (reference sequence). The CDR3 spans 14 residues. CDR3: CASSPHTMNTEAFF. The CDR3 DNA sequence: TGTGCCAGCAGTCCACACACCATGAACACTGAAGCTTTCTTT.

This chain's CDR3 is CASSQDKAQGYYEQYF. As DNA, the CDR3 is TGCGCCAGCAGCCAAGATAAGGCCCAGGGGTACTACGAGCAGTACTTC. The rearrangement joins TRBV4-3 to TRBJ2-7, with D perhaps matching TRBD1 (6 bases). This CDR3 contains 16 residues. Germline V gene lookup returns CDR1 LGHNA and CDR2 YSLEER. Trimming took 0 bases from V and 3 from J, leaving 15 bases between them.